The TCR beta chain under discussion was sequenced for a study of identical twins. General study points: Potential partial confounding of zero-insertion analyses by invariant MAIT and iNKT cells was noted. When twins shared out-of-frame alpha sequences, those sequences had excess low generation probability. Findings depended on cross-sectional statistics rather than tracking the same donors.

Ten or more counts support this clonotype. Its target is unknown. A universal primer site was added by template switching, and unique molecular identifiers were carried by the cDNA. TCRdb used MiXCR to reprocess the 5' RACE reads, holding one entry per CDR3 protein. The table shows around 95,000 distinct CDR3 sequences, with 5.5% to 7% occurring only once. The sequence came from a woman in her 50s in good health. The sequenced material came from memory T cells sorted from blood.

CDR3 bases: TGTGCCAGCAGGGACAGGGAGAGCAATCAGCCCCAGCATTTT. Protein sequence: CASRDRESNQPQHF. The J gene is TRBJ1-5, the V gene TRBV2; 8 bases are shared with TRBD1. This CDR3 comprises 14 residues. The germline CDR1 and CDR2 sequences are SNHLY and FYNNEI. Germline trimming cut 6 bases from V and 1 base from J; bases unmatched to any gene: 2. The complete variable domain, with remaining parts taken from reference TRBV2 and TRBJ1-5, reads EPEVTQTPSHQVTQMGQEVILRCVPISNHLYFYWYRQILGQKVEFLVSFYNNEISEKSEIFDDQFSVERPDGSNFTLKIRSTKLEDSAMYFCASRDRESNQPQHFGDGTRLSIL.